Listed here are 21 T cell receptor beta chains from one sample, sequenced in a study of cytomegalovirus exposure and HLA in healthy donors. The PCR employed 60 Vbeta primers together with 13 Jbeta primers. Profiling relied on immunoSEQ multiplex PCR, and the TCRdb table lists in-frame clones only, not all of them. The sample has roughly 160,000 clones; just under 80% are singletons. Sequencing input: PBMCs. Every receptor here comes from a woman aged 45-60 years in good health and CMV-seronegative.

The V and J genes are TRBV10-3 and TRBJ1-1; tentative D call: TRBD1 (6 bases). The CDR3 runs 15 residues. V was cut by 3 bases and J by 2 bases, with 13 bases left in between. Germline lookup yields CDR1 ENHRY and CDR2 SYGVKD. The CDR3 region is CAISDWTATNTEAFF. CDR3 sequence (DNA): TGTGCCATCAGTGATTGGACAGCTACAAACACTGAAGCTTTCTTT.

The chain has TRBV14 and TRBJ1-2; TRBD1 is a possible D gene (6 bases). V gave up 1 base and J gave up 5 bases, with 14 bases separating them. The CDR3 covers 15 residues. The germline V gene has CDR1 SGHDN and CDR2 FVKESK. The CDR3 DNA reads TGTGCCAGCAGCCAAGCAGCGACAGGACCATATGGCTACACCTTC. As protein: CASSQAATGPYGYTF.

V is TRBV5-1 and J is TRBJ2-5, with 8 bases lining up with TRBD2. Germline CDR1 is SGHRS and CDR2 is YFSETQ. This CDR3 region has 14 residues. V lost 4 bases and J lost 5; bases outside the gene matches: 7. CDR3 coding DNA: TGCGCCAGCAGCCGGACTAGCTGGGCGGAGACCCAGTACTTC. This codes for CASSRTSWAETQYF.

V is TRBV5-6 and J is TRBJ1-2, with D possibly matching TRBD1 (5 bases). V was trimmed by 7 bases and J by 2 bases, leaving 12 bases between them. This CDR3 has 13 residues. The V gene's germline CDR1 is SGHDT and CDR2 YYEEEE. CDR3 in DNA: TGTGCCAGCGAACTCCCAGGGAACTATGGCTACACCTTC. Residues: CASELPGNYGYTF. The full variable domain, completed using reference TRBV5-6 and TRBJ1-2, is DAGVTQSPTHLIKTRGQQVTLRCSPKSGHDTVSWYQQALGQGPQFIFQYYEEEERQRGNFPDRFSGHQFPNYSSELNVNALLLGDSALYLCASELPGNYGYTFGSGTRLTVV.

The CDR3 reads CASSLSQGLRETQYF. CDR3 nucleotide sequence: TGTGCCAGCAGTTTATCACAGGGGTTACGAGAGACCCAGTACTTC. The gene calls are TRBV28 and TRBJ2-5, with 7 bases identical to TRBD1. The CDR3 contains 15 residues. Trimming removed 1 base from V and 4 bases from J; junction bases left unmatched: 6. Germline-derived CDR1 and CDR2 are MDHEN and SYDVKM.

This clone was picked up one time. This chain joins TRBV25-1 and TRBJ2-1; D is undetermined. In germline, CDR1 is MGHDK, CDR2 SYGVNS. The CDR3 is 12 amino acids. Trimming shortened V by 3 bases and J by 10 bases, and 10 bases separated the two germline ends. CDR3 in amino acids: CASSDKPKEQFF. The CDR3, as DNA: TGTGCCAGCAGTGATAAGCCAAAGGAGCAGTTCTTC.

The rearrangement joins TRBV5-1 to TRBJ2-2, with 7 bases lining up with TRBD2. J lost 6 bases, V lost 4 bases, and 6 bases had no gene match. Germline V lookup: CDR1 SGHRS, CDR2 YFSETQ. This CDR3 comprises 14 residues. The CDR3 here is CASSLAGGAGELFF. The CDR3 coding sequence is TGCGCCAGCAGCCTCGCTGGGGGGGCCGGGGAGCTGTTTTTT.

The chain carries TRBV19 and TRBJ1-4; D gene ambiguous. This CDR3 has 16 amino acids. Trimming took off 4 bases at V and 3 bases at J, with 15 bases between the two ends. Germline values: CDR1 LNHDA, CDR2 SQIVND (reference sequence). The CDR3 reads CASSTVEEEPNEKLFF. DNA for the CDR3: TGTGCCAGTAGTACCGTCGAGGAGGAACCTAATGAAAAACTGTTTTTT.

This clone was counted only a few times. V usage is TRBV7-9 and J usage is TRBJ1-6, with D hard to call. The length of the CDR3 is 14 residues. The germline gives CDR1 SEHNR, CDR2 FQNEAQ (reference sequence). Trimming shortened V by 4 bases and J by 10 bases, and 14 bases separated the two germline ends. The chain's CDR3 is CASSSPWRESPLHF. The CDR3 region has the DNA TGTGCCAGCAGCTCACCCTGGAGGGAATCACCCCTCCACTTT.

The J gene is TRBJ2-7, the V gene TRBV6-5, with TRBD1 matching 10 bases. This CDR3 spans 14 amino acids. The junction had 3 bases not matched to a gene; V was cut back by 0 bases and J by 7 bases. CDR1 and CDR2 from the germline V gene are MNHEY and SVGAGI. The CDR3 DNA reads TGTGCCAGCAGTTACTCTGGGACAGGGGAGGAGCAGTACTTC. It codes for CASSYSGTGEEQYF.

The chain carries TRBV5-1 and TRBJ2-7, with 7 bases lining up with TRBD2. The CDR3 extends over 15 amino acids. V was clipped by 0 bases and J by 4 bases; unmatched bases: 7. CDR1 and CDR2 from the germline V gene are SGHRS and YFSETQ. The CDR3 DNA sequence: TGCGCCAGCAGCTTGGCCGGTAGCGGGCCTTACGAGCAGTACTTC. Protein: CASSLAGSGPYEQYF.

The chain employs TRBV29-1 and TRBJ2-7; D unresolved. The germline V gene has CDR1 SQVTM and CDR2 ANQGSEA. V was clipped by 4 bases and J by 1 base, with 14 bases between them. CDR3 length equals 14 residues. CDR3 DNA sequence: TGCAGCGTTGCACCCACCACCGGGTCCTACGAGCAGTACTTC. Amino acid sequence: CSVAPTTGSYEQYF.

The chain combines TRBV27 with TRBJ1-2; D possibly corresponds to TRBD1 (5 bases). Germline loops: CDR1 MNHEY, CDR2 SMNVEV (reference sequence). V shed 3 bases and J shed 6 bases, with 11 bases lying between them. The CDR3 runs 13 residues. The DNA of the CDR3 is TGTGCCAGCAGTTTGGGAGGGGTGGATGGCTACACCTTC. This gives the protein CASSLGGVDGYTF.

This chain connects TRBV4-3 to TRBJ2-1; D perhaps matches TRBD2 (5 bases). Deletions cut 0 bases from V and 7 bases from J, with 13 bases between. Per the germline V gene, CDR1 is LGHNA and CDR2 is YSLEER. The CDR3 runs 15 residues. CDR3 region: CASSQDLFGVNEQFF. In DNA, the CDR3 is TGCGCCAGCAGCCAAGATCTGTTCGGGGTTAATGAGCAGTTCTTC.

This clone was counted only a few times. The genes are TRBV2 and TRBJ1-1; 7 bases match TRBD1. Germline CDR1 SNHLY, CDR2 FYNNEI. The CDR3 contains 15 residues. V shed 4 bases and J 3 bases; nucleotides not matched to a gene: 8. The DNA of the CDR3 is TGTGCCAGCAGTGGAGGGACAGAGGCAGACACTGAAGCTTTCTTT. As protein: CASSGGTEADTEAFF.

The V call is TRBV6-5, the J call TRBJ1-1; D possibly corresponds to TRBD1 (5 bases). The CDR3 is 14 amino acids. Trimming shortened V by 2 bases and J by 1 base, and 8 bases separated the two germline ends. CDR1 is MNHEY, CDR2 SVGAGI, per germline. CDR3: CASSYQGWNTEAFF. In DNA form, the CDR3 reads TGTGCCAGCAGTTACCAGGGATGGAACACTGAAGCTTTCTTT.

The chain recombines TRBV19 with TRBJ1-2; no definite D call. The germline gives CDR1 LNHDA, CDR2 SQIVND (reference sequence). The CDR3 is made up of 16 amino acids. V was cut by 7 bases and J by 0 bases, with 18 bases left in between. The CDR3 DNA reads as TGTGCCAGTACCCCTAGAGGGTATCTAGCTAACTATGGCTACACCTTC. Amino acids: CASTPRGYLANYGYTF.

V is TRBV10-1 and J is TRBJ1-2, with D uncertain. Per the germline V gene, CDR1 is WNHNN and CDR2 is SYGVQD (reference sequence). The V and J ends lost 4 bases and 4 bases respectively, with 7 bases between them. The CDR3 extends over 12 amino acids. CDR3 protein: CASSGNSYGYTF. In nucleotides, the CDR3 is TGCGCCAGCAGTGGTAACTCCTATGGCTACACCTTC.

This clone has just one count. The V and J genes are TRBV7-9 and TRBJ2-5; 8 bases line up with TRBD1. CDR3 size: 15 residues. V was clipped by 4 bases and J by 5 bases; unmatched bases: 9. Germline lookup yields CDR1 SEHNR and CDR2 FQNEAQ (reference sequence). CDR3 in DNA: TGTGCCAGCAGCTCCCGGACAGGGCAGGTCGAGACCCAGTACTTC. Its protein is CASSSRTGQVETQYF.

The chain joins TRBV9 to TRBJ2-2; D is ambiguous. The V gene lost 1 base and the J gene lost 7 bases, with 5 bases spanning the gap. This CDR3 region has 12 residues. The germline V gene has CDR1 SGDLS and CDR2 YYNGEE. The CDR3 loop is CASSVFSGELFF. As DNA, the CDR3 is TGTGCCAGCAGCGTATTTAGCGGGGAGCTGTTTTTT.

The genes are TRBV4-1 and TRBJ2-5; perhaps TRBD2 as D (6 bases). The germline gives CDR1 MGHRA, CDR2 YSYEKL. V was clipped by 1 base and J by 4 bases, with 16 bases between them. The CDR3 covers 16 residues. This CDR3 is CASSQGWGVSGETQYF. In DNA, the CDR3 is TGCGCCAGCAGCCAAGGGTGGGGGGTCTCAGGAGAGACCCAGTACTTC.